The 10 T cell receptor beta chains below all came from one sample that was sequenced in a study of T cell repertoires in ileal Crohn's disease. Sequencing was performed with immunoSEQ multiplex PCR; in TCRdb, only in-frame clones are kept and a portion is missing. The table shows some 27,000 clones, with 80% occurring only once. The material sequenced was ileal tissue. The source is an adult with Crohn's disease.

The CDR3, as DNA: TGCGCCAGCAGCCAAGATAGGGGGCGTTCGGAGACCCAGTACTTC. This sequence encodes CASSQDRGRSETQYF. V and J are TRBV4-1 and TRBJ2-5; TRBD1 matches at 7 bases. The CDR3 covers 15 residues. Losses at the gene ends were 0 bases for V and 5 bases for J; bases not matched to a gene: 6. In germline, CDR1 is MGHRA, CDR2 YSYEKL.

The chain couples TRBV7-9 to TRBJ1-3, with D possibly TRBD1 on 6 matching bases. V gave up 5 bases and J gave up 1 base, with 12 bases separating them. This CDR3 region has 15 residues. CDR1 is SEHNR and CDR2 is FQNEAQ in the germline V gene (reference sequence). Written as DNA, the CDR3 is TGTGCCAGCAGCGCAACAGGGATGTCTGGAAACACCATATATTTT. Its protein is CASSATGMSGNTIYF.

The CDR3 bases are TGCGCCAGCAGCCAAGTTCCCCTAGATACGCAGTATTTT. Amino acid sequence: CASSQVPLDTQYF. The chain has TRBV4-1 and TRBJ2-3, with D hard to call. This CDR3 region has 13 residues. The V gene's germline CDR1 is MGHRA and CDR2 YSYEKL. V lost 1 base, J lost 5 bases, and 7 bases lay in between.

CDR3 sequence reads: CASSSGYRDGYTF. In DNA, the CDR3 is TGTGCCAGCAGCTCGGGGTACAGGGATGGCTACACCTTC. V gene TRBV7-9 combines with J gene TRBJ1-2, with D possibly TRBD1 on 6 matching bases. Germline lookup yields CDR1 SEHNR and CDR2 FQNEAQ (reference sequence). V gave up 4 bases and J gave up 6 bases, with 12 bases separating them. There are 13 residues in the CDR3. The variable domain in full, with the rest retrieved from reference TRBV7-9 and TRBJ1-2, is DTGVSQNPRHKITKRGQNVTFRCDPISEHNRLYWYRQTLGQGPEFLTYFQNEAQLEKSRLLSDRFSAERPKGSFSTLEIQRTEQGDSAMYLCASSSGYRDGYTFGSGTRLTVV.

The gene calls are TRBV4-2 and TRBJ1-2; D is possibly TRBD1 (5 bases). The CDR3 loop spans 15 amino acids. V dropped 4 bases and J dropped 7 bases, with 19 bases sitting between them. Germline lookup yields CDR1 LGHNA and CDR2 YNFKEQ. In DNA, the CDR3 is TGTGCCAGCAGCCCTGAAACCGGGGACTACGTTGGCTACACCTTC. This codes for CASSPETGDYVGYTF.

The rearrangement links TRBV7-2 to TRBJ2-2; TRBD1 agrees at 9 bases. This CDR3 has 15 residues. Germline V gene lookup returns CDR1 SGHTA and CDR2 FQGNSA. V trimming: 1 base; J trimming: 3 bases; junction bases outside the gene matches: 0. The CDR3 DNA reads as TGTGCCAGCAGCTTAGGGGACAGGGACACCGGGGAGCTGTTTTTT. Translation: CASSLGDRDTGELFF. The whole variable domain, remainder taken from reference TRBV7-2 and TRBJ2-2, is GAGVSQSPSNKVTEKGKDVELRCDPISGHTALYWYRQSLGQGLEFLIYFQGNSAPDKSGLPSDRFSAERTGGSVSTLTIQRTQQEDSAVYLCASSLGDRDTGELFFGEGSRLTVL.

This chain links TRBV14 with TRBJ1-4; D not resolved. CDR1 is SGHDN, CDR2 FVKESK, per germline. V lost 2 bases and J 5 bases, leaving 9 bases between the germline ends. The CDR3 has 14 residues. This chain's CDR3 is CASSQRGFNEKLFF. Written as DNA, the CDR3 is TGTGCCAGCAGCCAACGAGGGTTCAATGAAAAACTGTTTTTT.

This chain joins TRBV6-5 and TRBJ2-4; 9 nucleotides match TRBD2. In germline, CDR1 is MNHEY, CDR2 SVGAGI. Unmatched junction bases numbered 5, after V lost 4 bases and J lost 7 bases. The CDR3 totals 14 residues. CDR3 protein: CASSSSGALNIQYF. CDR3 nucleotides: TGTGCCAGCAGTTCTAGCGGGGCTCTCAACATTCAGTACTTC.

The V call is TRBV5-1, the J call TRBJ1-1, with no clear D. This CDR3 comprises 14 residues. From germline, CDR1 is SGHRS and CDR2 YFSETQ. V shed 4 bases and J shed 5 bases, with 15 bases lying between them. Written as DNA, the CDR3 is TGCGCCAGCAGCCCGGGAGGTTTATGGACTGAAGCTTTCTTT. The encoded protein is CASSPGGLWTEAFF.

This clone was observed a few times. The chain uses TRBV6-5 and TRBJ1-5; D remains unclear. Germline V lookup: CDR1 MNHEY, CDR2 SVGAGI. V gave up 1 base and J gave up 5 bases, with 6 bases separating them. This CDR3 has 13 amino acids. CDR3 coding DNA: TGTGCCAGCAGTTACTTGAGGGATCAGCCCCAGCATTTT. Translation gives CASSYLRDQPQHF.